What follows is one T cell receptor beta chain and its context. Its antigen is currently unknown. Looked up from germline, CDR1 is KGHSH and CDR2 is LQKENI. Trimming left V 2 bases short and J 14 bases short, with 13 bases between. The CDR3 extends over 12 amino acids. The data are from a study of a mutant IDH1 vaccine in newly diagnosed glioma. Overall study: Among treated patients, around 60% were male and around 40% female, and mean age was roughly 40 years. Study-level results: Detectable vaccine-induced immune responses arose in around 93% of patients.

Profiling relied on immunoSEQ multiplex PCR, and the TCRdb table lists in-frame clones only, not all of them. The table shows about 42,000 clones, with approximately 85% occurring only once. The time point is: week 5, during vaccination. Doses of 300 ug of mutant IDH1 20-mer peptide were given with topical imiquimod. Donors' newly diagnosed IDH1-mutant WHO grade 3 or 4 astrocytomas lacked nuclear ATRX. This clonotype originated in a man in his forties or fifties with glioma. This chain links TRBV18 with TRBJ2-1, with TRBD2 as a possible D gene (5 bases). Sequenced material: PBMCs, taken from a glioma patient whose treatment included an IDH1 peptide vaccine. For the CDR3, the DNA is TGTGCCAGCTCACCAGGGAGTTTCGGGGAGTTCTTC. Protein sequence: CASSPGSFGEFF.